Listed here are 7 T cell receptor beta chains from one sample, sequenced in a study of T-cell memory formation after mild COVID-19. MiXCR was run by TCRdb on the 5' RACE reads, yielding one entry per CDR3 protein. Of 400,000 to 450,000 distinct CDR3 sequences in the sample, roughly 18% are singletons; the top ten hold 20% to 25%. Sequenced sample: PBMCs or a T cell subset sorted from them (not recorded which). These receptors originate from a man aged 18 to 30 who had mild COVID-19 (a few samples of this study predate the infection). Cell type and time point are not known.

The chain links TRBV6-2 or TRBV6-3 to TRBJ1-1; TRBD1 is a possible D gene (5 bases). Germline V lookup: CDR1 MNHEY, CDR2 SVGEGT. The CDR3 has 11 residues. Between the trimmed V and J ends, which lost 6 bases and 7 bases, there was a span of 9 bases. As DNA, the CDR3 is TGTGCCAGCAGCCAGGGCAATGAAGCTTTCTTT. This codes for CASSQGNEAFF.

This clonotype was detected only a few times. The chain recombines TRBV3-1 with TRBJ2-7, with 11 bases identical to TRBD2. The CDR3 has 15 residues. CDR1 LGHDT and CDR2 YNNKEL come from the germline V gene (reference sequence). J gave up 7 bases and V 1 base, and 6 bases lay outside the gene matches. CDR3 in DNA: TGTGCCAGCAGCCAAGCCGGGACTAGCGGCTTAGAGCAGTACTTC. Translation gives CASSQAGTSGLEQYF.

The V gene is TRBV7-9, the J gene TRBJ2-5, with 8 positions matching TRBD2. CDR3 size: 15 residues. The germline gives CDR1 SEHNR, CDR2 FQNEAQ (reference sequence). After removal of 1 base from V and 0 bases from J, the junction contained 1 base not matched to a gene. The CDR3 DNA is TGTGCCAGCAGCTTAGAGCGGGGGCACCAAGAGACCCAGTACTTC. Translating it yields CASSLERGHQETQYF.

V gene TRBV4-3 combines with J gene TRBJ2-1, with TRBD2 identical over 8 bases. From germline, CDR1 is LGHNA and CDR2 YSLEER. The trim removed 4 bases at V and 2 bases at J, leaving 7 bases unmatched. The length of the CDR3 is 16 residues. The CDR3 loop reads CASSRQRGSPYNEQFF. CDR3 nucleotide sequence: TGCGCCAGCAGCCGGCAGCGGGGGAGCCCCTACAATGAGCAGTTCTTC.

This clonotype occurred a few times. The rearrangement links TRBV7-3 to TRBJ2-3, with 12 positions matching TRBD2. CDR1 and CDR2 (germline): SGHTA, FQGTGA. This CDR3 has 15 amino acids. The V gene end was trimmed by 4 bases and the J gene end by 8 bases; junction bases not matched to a gene: 7. For the CDR3, the DNA is TGTGCCAGCAGCTCTAGCGGGGGGGCCCCGGGTACGCAGTATTTT. Protein sequence: CASSSSGGAPGTQYF.

This sequence joins TRBV6-2 or TRBV6-3 and TRBJ2-1; TRBD2 matches at 10 bases. The CDR3 sequence is 18 residues long. The trim removed 0 bases at V and 12 bases at J, leaving 17 bases unmatched. Germline V gene data show CDR1 as MNHEY and CDR2 as SVGEGT. Here the CDR3 reads CASSYSSEGTSDGEWQFF. The CDR3, as DNA: TGTGCCAGCAGTTACTCGAGCGAAGGGACTAGCGACGGGGAGTGGCAGTTCTTC.

This clonotype turned up a few times. The genes are TRBV9 and TRBJ2-1; D perhaps matches TRBD1 (6 bases). V was trimmed by 1 base and J by 6 bases, leaving 11 bases between them. The CDR3 extends over 14 amino acids. Germline CDR1 reads SGDLS; CDR2 reads YYNGEE. The CDR3 loop reads CASSVNGQSNEQFF. The CDR3 DNA sequence: TGTGCCAGCAGCGTAAATGGACAGTCCAATGAGCAGTTCTTC.